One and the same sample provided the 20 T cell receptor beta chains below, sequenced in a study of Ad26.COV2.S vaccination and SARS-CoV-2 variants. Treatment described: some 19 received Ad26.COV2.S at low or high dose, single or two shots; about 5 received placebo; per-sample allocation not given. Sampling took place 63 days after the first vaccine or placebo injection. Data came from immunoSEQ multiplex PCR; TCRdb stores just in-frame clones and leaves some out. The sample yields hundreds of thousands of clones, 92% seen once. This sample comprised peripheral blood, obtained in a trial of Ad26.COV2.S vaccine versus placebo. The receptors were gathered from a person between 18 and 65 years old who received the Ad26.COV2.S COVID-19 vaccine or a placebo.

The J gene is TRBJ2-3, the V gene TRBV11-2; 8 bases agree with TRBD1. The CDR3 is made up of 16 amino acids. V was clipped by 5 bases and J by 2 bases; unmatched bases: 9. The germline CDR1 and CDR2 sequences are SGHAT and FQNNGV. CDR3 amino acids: CASSETQGVHTDTQYF. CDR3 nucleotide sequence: TGTGCCAGCAGCGAAACACAGGGGGTACACACAGATACGCAGTATTTT.

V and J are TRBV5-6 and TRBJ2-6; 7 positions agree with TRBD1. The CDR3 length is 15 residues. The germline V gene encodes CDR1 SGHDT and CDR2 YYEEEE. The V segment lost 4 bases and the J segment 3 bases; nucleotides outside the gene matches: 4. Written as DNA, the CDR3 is TGTGCCAGCAGCGAAGGGGGCGGTGGGGCCAACGTCCTGACTTTC. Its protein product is CASSEGGGGANVLTF.

CDR3 nucleotide sequence: TGTGCCAGTAGTATAAACCCCTACAGGGCCACCGGGGAGCTGTTTTTT. It is translated as CASSINPYRATGELFF. This chain links TRBV19 with TRBJ2-2; possible D gene TRBD1, 6 bases. This CDR3 is 16 amino acids long. Per the germline V gene, CDR1 is LNHDA and CDR2 is SQIVND (reference sequence). V lost 2 bases, J lost 4 bases, and 14 bases lay in between.

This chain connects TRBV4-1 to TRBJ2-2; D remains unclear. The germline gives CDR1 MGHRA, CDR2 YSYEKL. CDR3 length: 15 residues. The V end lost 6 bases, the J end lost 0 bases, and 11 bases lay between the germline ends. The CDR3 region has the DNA TGCGCCAGCAGTCGCGACATATCGAACACCGGGGAGCTGTTTTTT. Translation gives CASSRDISNTGELFF.

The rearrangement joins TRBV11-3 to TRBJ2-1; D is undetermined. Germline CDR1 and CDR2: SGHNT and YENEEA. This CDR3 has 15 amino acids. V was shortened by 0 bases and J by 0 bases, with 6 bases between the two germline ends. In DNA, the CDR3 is TGTGCCAGCAGCTTAGACGGCTACTCCTACAATGAGCAGTTCTTC. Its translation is CASSLDGYSYNEQFF.

The CDR3 sequence: CASSSAGGPDTQYF. In nucleotides, the CDR3 is TGTGCCAGCAGCTCAGCGGGGGGGCCAGATACGCAGTATTTT. This chain joins TRBV7-2 and TRBJ2-3; TRBD2 aligns across 10 bases. The CDR3 is 14 residues long. From germline, CDR1 is SGHTA and CDR2 FQGNSA. V shed 4 bases and J 4 bases; nucleotides not matched to a gene: 2.

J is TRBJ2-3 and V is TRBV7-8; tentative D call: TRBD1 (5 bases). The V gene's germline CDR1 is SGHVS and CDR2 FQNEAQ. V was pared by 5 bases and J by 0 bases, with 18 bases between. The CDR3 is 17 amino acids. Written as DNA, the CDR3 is TGTGCCAGCAGCCCCAAAAACAGGTGGCTTAGCACAGATACGCAGTATTTT. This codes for CASSPKNRWLSTDTQYF. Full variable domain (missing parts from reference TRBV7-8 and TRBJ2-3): GAGVSQSPRYKVAKRGQDVALRCDPISGHVSLFWYQQALGQGPEFLTYFQNEAQLDKSGLPSDRFFAERPEGSVSTLKIQRTQQEDSAVYLCASSPKNRWLSTDTQYFGPGTRLTVL.

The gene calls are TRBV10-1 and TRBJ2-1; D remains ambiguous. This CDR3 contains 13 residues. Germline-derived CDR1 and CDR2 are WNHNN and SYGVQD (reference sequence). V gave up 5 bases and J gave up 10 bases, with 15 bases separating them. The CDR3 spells CASSRSDRREQFF. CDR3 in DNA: TGCGCCAGCAGTAGGAGCGACCGGCGAGAGCAGTTCTTC.

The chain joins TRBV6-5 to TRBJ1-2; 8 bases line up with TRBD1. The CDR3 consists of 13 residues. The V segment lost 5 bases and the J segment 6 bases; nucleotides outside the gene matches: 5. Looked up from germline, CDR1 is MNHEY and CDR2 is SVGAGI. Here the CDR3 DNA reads TGTGCCAGCAGTCGGACAGGGCTGGATGGCTACACCTTC. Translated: CASSRTGLDGYTF.

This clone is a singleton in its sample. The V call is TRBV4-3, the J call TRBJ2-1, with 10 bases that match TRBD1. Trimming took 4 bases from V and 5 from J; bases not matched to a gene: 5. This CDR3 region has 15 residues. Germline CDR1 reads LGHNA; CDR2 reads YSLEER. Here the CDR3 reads CASSPGTGVNNEQFF. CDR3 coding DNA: TGCGCCAGCAGCCCCGGGACAGGGGTAAACAATGAGCAGTTCTTC.

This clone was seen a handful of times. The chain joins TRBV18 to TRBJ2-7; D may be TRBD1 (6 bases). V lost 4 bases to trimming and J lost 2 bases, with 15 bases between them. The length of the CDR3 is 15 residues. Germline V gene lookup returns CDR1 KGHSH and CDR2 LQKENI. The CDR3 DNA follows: TGTGCCAGCTCACTCCAGACAGGACTTACCTACGAGCAGTACTTC. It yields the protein CASSLQTGLTYEQYF. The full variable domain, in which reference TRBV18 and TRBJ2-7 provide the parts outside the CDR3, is NAGVMQNPRHLVRRRGQEARLRCSPMKGHSHVYWYRQLPEEGLKFMVYLQKENIIDESGMPKERFSAEFPKEGPSILRIQQVVRGDSAAYFCASSLQTGLTYEQYFGPGTRLTVT.

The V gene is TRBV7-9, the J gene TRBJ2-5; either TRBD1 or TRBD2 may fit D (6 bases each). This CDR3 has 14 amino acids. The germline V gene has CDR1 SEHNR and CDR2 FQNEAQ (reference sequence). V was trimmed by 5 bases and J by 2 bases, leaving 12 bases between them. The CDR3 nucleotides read TGTGCCAGCAGCCTAAGGGGGACTCAAGAGACCCAGTACTTC. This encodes CASSLRGTQETQYF. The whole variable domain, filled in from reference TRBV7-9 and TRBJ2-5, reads DTGVSQNPRHKITKRGQNVTFRCDPISEHNRLYWYRQTLGQGPEFLTYFQNEAQLEKSRLLSDRFSAERPKGSFSTLEIQRTEQGDSAMYLCASSLRGTQETQYFGPGTRLLVL.

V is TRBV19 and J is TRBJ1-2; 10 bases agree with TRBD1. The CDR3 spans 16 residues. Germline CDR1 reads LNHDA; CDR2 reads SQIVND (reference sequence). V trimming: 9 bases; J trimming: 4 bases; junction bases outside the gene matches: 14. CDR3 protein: CASQGGRTGGPYGYTF. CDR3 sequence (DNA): TGTGCCAGCCAAGGGGGAAGGACAGGGGGTCCCTATGGCTACACCTTC. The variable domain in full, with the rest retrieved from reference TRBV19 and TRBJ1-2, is DGGITQSPKYLFRKEGQNVTLSCEQNLNHDAMYWYRQDPGQGLRLIYYSQIVNDFQKGDIAEGYSVSREKKESFPLTVTSAQKNPTAFYLCASQGGRTGGPYGYTFGSGTRLTVV.

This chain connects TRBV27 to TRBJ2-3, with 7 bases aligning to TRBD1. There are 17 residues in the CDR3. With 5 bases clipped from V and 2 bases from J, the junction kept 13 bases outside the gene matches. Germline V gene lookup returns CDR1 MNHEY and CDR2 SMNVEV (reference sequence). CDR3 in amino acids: CASSHHLRTGNTDTQYF. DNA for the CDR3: TGTGCCAGCAGTCACCACCTCCGGACAGGTAACACAGATACGCAGTATTTT.

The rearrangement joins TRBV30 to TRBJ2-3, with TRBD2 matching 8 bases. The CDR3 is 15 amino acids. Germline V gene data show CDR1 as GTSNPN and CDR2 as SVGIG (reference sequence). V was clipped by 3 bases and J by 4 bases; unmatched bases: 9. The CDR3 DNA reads TGTGCCTGGAGCGGGGGGGTTTTTTATTCAGATACGCAGTATTTT. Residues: CAWSGGVFYSDTQYF.

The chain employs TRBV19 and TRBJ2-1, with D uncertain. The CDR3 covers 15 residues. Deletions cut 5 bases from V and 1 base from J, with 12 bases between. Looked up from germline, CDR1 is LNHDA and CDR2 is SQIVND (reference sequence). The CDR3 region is CASSLGHLSYNEQFF. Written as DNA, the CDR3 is TGTGCCAGTAGTCTAGGGCATTTATCCTACAATGAGCAGTTCTTC.

For the CDR3, the DNA is TGCGCCAGCAGCCTAGCCGGGACAGGGGGCACTGAAGCTTTCTTT. Residues: CASSLAGTGGTEAFF. The V gene is TRBV4-1, the J gene TRBJ1-1, with TRBD1 matching 11 bases. After removal of 4 bases from V and 4 bases from J, the junction contained 5 bases not matched to a gene. CDR1 is MGHRA and CDR2 is YSYEKL in the germline V gene. CDR3 size: 15 residues.

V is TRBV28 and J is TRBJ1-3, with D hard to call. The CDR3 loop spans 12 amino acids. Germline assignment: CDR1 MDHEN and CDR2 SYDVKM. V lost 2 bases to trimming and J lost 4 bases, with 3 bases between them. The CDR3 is CASSLGGNTIYF. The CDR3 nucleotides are TGTGCCAGCAGTTTAGGCGGAAACACCATATATTTT.

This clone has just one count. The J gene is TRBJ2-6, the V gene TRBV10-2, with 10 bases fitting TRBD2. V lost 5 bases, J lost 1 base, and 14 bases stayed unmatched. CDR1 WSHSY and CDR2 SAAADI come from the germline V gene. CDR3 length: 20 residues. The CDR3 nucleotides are TGCGCCAGCAGTCCCTCCCGGACTAGCGGAGAGCCTTCTGGGGCCAACGTCCTGACTTTC. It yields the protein CASSPSRTSGEPSGANVLTF.

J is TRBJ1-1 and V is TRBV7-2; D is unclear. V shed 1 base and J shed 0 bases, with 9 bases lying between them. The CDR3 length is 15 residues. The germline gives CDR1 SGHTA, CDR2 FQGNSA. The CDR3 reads CASSLGIHMNTEAFF. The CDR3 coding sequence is TGTGCCAGCAGCTTAGGGATCCACATGAACACTGAAGCTTTCTTT.